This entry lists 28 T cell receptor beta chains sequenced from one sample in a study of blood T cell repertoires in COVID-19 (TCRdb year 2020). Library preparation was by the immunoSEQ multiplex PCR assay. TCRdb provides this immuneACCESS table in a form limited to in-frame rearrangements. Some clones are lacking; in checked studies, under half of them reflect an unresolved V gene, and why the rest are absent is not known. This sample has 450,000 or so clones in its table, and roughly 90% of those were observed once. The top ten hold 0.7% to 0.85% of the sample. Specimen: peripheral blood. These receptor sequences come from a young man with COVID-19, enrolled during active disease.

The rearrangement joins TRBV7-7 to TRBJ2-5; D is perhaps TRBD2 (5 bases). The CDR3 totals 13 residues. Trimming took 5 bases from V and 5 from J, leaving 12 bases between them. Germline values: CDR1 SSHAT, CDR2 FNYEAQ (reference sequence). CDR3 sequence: CASSVGRGETQYF. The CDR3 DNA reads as TGTGCCAGCAGCGTTGGACGGGGTGAGACCCAGTACTTC.

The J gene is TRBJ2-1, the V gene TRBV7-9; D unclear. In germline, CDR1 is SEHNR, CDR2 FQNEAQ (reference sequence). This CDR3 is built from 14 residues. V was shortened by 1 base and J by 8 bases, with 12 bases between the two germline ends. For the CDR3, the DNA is TGTGCCAGCAGCTTAGGGGTGACTTGGGATGAGCAGTTCTTC. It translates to CASSLGVTWDEQFF.

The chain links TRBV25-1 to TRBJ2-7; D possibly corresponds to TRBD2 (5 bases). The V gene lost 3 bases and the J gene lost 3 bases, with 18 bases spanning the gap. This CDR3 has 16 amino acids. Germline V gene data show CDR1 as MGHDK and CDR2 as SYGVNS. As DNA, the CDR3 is TGTGCCAGCAGTGAGGCCGGGAACCCGGGGAACTACGAGCAGTACTTC. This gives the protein CASSEAGNPGNYEQYF.

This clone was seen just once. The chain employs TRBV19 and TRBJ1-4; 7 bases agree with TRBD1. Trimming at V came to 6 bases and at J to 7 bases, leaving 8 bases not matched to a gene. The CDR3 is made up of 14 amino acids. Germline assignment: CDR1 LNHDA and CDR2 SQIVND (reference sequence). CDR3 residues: CASRRGRPPEKLFF. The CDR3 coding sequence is TGTGCCAGTAGGAGGGGGCGGCCTCCTGAAAAACTGTTTTTT.

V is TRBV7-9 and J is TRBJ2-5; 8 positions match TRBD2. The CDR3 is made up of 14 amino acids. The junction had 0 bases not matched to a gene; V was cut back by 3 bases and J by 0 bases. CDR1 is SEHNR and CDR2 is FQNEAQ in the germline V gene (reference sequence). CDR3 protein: CASSFGGDQETQYF. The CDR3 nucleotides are TGTGCCAGCAGCTTCGGGGGGGACCAAGAGACCCAGTACTTC.

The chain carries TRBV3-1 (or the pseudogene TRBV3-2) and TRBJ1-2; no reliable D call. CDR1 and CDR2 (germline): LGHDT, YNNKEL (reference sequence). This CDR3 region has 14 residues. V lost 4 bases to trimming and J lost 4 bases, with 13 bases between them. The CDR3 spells CASSPTPPTYGYTF. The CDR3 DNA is TGTGCCAGCAGCCCGACTCCTCCTACCTATGGCTACACCTTC.

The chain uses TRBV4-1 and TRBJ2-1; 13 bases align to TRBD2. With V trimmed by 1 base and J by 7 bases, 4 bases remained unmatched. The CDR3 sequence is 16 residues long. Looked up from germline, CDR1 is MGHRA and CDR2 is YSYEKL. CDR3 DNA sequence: TGCGCCAGCAGCCAAGCAACTAGCGGGGGGGGGAATGAGCAGTTCTTC. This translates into CASSQATSGGGNEQFF.

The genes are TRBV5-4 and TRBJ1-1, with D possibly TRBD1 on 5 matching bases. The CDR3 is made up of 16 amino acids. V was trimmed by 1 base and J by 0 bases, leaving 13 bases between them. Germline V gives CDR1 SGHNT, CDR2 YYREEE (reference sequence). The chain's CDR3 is CASSLWADRVNTEAFF. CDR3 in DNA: TGTGCCAGCAGCTTGTGGGCTGACAGAGTGAACACTGAAGCTTTCTTT.

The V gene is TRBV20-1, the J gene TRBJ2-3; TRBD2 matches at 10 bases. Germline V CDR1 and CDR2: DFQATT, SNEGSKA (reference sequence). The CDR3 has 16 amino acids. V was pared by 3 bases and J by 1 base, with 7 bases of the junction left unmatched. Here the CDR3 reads CSASRAGGPGTDTQYF. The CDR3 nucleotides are TGCAGTGCTAGTAGAGCGGGAGGGCCCGGCACAGATACGCAGTATTTT.

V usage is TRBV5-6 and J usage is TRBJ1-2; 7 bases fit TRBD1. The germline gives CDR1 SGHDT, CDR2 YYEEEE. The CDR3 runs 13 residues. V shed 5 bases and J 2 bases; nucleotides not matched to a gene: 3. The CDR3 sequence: CASRRQGNYGYTF. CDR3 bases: TGTGCCAGCAGGAGACAGGGCAACTATGGCTACACCTTC.

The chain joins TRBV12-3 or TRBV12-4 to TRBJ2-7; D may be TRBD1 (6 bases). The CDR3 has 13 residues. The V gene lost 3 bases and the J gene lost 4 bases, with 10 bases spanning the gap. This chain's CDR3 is CASSFPGAYEQYF. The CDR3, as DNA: TGTGCCAGCAGTTTCCCAGGGGCGTACGAGCAGTACTTC.

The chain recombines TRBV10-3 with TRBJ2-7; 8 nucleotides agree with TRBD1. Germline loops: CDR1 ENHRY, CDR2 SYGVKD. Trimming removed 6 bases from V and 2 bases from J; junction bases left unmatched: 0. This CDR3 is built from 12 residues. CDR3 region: CAIRDRAYEQYF. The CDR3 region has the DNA TGTGCCATCAGGGACAGGGCCTACGAGCAGTACTTC.

DNA of the CDR3: TGTGCCAGTAGTATCGGACAGGCCGGCGATTCACCCCTCCACTTT. It is translated as CASSIGQAGDSPLHF. This sequence joins TRBV19 and TRBJ1-6; 7 nucleotides agree with TRBD1. V lost 3 bases and J lost 8; bases outside the gene matches: 7. The CDR3 totals 15 residues. From germline, CDR1 is LNHDA and CDR2 SQIVND (reference sequence). Full variable domain (outside the CDR3, taken from reference TRBV19 and TRBJ1-6): DGGITQSPKYLFRKEGQNVTLSCEQNLNHDAMYWYRQDPGQGLRLIYYSQIVNDFQKGDIAEGYSVSREKKESFPLTVTSAQKNPTAFYLCASSIGQAGDSPLHFGNGTRLTVT.

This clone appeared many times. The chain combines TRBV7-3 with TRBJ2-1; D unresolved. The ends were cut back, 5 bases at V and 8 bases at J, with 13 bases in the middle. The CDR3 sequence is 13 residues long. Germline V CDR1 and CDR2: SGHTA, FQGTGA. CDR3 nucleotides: TGTGCCAGCAGCCCAACTACTCGGGATGAGCAGTTCTTC. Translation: CASSPTTRDEQFF.

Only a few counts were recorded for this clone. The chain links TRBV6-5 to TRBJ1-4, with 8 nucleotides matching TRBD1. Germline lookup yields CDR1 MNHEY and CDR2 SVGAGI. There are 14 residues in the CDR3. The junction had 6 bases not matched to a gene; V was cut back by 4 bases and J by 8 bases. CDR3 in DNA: TGTGCCAGCAGTTTAGGACAGGGCCGGGAAAAACTGTTTTTT. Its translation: CASSLGQGREKLFF.

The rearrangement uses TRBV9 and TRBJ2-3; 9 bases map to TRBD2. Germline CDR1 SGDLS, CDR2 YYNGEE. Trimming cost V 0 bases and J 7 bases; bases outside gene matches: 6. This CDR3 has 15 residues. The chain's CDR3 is CASSVEAGGLNTQYF. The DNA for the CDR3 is TGTGCCAGCAGCGTAGAGGCGGGGGGGCTAAATACGCAGTATTTT.

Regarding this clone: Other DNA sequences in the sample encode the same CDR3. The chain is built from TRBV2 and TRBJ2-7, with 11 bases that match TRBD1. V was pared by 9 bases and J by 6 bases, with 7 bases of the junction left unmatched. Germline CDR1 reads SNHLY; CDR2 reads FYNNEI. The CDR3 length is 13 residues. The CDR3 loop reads CASTGQGGREQYF. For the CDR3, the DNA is TGTGCCAGTACGGGACAGGGGGGACGCGAGCAGTACTTC. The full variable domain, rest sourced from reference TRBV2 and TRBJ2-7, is EPEVTQTPSHQVTQMGQEVILRCVPISNHLYFYWYRQILGQKVEFLVSFYNNEISEKSEIFDDQFSVERPDGSNFTLKIRSTKLEDSAMYFCASTGQGGREQYFGPGTRLTVT.

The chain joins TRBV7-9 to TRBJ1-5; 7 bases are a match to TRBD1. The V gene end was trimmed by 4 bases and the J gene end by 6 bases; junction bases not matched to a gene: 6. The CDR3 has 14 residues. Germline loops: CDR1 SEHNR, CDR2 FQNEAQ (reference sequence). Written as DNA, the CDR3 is TGTGCCAGCAGCTCAACAGGGGTGGGTCAGCCCCAGCATTTT. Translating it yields CASSSTGVGQPQHF.

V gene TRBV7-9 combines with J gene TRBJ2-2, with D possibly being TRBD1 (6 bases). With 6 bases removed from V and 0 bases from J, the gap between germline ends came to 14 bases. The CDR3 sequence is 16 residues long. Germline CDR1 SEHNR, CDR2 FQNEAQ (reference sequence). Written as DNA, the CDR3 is TGTGCCAGCAGTAAGACAGGCGTCGCGAACACCGGGGAGCTGTTTTTT. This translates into CASSKTGVANTGELFF. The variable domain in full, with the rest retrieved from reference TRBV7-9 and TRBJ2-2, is DTGVSQNPRHKITKRGQNVTFRCDPISEHNRLYWYRQTLGQGPEFLTYFQNEAQLEKSRLLSDRFSAERPKGSFSTLEIQRTEQGDSAMYLCASSKTGVANTGELFFGEGSRLTVL.

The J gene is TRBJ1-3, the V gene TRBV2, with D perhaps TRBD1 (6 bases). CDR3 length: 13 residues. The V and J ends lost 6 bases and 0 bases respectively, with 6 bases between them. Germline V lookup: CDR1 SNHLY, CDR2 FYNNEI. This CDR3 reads CASRDSSGNTIYF. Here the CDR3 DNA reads TGTGCCAGCAGGGACAGCTCTGGAAACACCATATATTTT.

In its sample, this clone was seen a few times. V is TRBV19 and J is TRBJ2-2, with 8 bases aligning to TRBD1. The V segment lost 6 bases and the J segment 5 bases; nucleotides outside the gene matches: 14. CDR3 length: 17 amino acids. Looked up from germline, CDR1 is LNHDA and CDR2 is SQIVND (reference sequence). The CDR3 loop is CASRRSRGPSHTGELFF. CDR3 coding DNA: TGTGCCAGTAGACGTAGCAGGGGGCCATCACATACCGGGGAGCTGTTTTTT.

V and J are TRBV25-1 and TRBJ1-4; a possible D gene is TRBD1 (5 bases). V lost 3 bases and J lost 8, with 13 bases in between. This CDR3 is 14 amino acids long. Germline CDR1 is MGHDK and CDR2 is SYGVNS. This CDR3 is CASSEPGYREKLFF. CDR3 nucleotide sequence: TGTGCCAGCAGTGAGCCAGGGTATAGAGAAAAACTGTTTTTT.

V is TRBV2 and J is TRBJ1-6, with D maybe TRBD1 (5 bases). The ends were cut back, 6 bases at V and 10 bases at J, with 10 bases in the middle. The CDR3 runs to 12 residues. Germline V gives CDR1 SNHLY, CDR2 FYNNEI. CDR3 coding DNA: TGTGCCAGCAGGCAGGGTGGGTCACCCCTCCACTTT. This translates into CASRQGGSPLHF.

CDR3 sequence: CASSSDRVPNNEQFF. CDR3 nucleotides: TGTGCCAGCAGCTCGGACAGGGTACCGAACAATGAGCAGTTCTTC. The V call is TRBV6-5, the J call TRBJ2-1; 8 positions match TRBD1. V gave up 6 bases and J gave up 5 bases; unmatched junction bases: 9. Germline assignment: CDR1 MNHEY and CDR2 SVGAGI. This CDR3 contains 15 residues.

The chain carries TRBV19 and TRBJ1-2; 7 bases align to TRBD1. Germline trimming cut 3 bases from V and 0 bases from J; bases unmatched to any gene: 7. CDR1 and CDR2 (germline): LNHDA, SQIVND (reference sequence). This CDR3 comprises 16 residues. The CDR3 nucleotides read TGTGCCAGTAGTATCTTCGACAGGGAAGCTAACTATGGCTACACCTTC. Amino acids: CASSIFDREANYGYTF.

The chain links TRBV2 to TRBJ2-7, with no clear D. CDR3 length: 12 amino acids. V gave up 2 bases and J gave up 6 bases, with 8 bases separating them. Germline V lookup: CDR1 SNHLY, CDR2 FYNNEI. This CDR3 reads CASSEKSTEQYF. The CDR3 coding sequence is TGTGCCAGCAGTGAAAAGAGCACCGAGCAGTACTTC.

This CDR3 reads CASSGQGNGPQHF. The CDR3, as DNA: TGTGCCAGCAGTGGACAGGGGAACGGGCCCCAGCATTTT. This chain links TRBV12-3 or TRBV12-4 with TRBJ1-5; 9 bases map to TRBD1. V lost 5 bases and J lost 9; bases outside the gene matches: 5. This CDR3 has 13 residues.

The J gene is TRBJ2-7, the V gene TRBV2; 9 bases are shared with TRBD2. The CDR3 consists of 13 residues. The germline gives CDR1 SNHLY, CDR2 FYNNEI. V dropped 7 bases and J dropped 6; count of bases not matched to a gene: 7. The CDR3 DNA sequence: TGTGCCAGCACTTCGGTAGCGGGGGTCGAGCAGTACTTC. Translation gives CASTSVAGVEQYF.